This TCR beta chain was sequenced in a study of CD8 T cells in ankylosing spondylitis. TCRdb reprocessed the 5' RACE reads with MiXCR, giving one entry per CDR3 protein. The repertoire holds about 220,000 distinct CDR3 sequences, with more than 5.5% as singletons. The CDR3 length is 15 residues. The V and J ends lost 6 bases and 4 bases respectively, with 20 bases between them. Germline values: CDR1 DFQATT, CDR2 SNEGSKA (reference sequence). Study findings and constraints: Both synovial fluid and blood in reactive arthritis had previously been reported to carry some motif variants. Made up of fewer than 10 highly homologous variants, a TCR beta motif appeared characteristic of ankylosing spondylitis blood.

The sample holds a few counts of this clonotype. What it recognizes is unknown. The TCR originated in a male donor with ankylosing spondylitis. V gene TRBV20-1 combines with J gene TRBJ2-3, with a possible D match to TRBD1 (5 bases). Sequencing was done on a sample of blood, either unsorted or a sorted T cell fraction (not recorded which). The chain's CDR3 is CSAQWGYPPADTQYF. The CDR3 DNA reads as TGCAGTGCCCAATGGGGCTATCCCCCGGCAGATACGCAGTATTTT.